This T cell receptor beta chain is drawn from a study of human T cells and chemical hapten exposure (dated by TCRdb to 2020 to 2023). About the study as a whole: For sensitization, 2% DPC in acetone was applied to a roughly 2 cm by roughly 2 cm area of upper inner arm skin. The libraries were sequenced as a pool, and the TCR yield per sample differed mostly because of small variations in library volumes within the pool. Blood samples were taken from patients before sensitization (week 0) and at 2, 6 and about 24 weeks after DPC sensitization. Peripheral blood TCR repertoire changes were tracked in vivo in alopecia patients during primary and secondary sensitization to the hapten diphenylcyclopropenone (DPC). Alopecia areata with under or over 50% scalp involvement, alopecia totalis and alopecia universalis were represented in the patient cohort, which was mostly female. For TCR sequencing, blood came from 25 to 35 alopecia patients at anywhere from one to four time points (pre-sensitization, 2, 6 and 24 weeks). Throughout the study period of roughly 24 weeks, patients also received therapeutic DPC doses to the scalp every week. Patch tests used Finn chambers with 0.01% DPC on the upper back, scored after 6 days by International Contact Dermatitis Research Group standards.

Paper-wide results and their limitations: Expanded TCRs formed significantly more large CDR3 similarity clusters than pre-sensitization or healthy control sets, consistent with antigen-driven responses. Repeated subsampling changed both the strength of the expansion versus patch-test correlation and the threshold at which that correlation became significant. No change with DPC sensitization was found in the number of TCRs above 1 in 1000 frequency, and no evidence of global repertoire structure alterations was found. A positive correlation was found between the number of PT1 expanded TCRs and patch test score, with significance reached at thresholds 8, 16 and 32 but not 4. Because all patients had alopecia, a presumed autoimmune disease, the immune response of the patients might differ from that of healthy individuals.

Library prep was done by RACE. Sequencing instrument: NextSeq 500. During library preparation, unique molecular identifiers were attached to individual cDNA molecules so that TCRs could be counted in a quantitative, reproducible way. Both TCR alpha and TCR beta chains were sequenced from each blood RNA sample. From the authors' description of their analysis: Samples had a median of approximately 93,000 TCRs, with a range from about 20,000 to 690,600. The Decombinator software suite was used to annotate the V, J and CDR3 of the TCR reads. To make PS versus PT1 abundance plots, every sample was subsampled to the same number of TCRs (28,000). TCRs were defined as expanded if absent before sensitization and observed at least eight times at the 2-week time point. TCRdb reprocessing: public reads trimmed at Q25 with fastp, clones called with MiXCR, in-frame beta chains kept. Rows are unified per CDR3 protein, each entry keeping the most common DNA and genes. None of the V and J calls come from the authors' own analysis; TCRdb made them. Across this sample there are about 80,000 distinct CDR3 sequences, with around 15% seen only once. The biggest ten clones account for 3.5% to 6% of the sample.

The time point label on this specimen signifies: pre-sensitization, week 0. Explained via the paper, the treatment or condition label denotes: therapeutic diphenylcyclopropenone sensitization with weekly scalp DPC. Blood at each patch-test visit was drawn before the patch test was applied. Eligible patients were aged 18 to 70, diagnosed with alopecia, deemed suitable for DPC therapy, and excluded if pregnant. Total RNA was isolated from unfractionated whole blood collected in Tempus Blood RNA tubes. The germline ends are 17 bases apart after V is trimmed by 6 bases and J by 2 bases. CDR1 and CDR2, looked up from the germline V gene (reference sequence), are DFQATT and SNEGSKA. The CDR3 runs 15 residues from the cysteine to the phenylalanine. Left in the record is the CDR3 DNA by itself, 45 bases read in frame from the first base. The table lists this clonotype with a few counts. What antigen it recognizes has not been identified. The input lacks base qualities; no much larger clone sits a single base away.

The clonotype was recovered from a woman aged 45-65 years with alopecia areata. Some clones in this sample may be carry-over from other donors' samples. The chain was built from TRBV20-1 and TRBJ1-5; the D region possibly corresponds to TRBD1 (6 bases align). The material sequenced was whole blood, taken in connection with sensitization to the hapten diphenylcyclopropenone (DPC). The CDR3 region: CSASEGGGGNQPQHF. The nucleotides read TGCAGTGCGTCCGAGGGAGGGGGAGGCAATCAGCCCCAGCATTTT.